A selection of T cell receptor beta chains follows, all from one sample in a study of control samples from healthy donors and cancer patients. Clones were sequenced by immunoSEQ multiplex PCR, and TCRdb holds only the in-frame ones, with some missing. This sample has about 55,000 clones, with 85% to 95% found just once. The sample comprised blood. These TCRs come from a man younger than 45 in good health. The CDR3 runs from the conserved cysteine through the conserved F or W. D genes are given only for firm matches. Clone size is not always given. Where it is, it says once, few, many or a class for expanded clones.

D gene	J gene	clone size	V gene	CDR3 DNA	CDR3 protein
NA	TRBJ1-4	NA	TRBV12-5	TGTGCTAGTGGTAGTGGGGGGATGCGGGCTAATGAAAAACTGTTTTTT	CASGSGGMRANEKLFF
NA	TRBJ1-5	NA	TRBV30	TGTGCCTGGAGTGCCCGGACCCAGCAGCCCCAGCATTTT	CAWSARTQQPQHF
NA	TRBJ2-7	NA	TRBV7-3	TGTGCCAGCAGCTTAGAAGGAGGGGCCTACGAGCAGTACTTC	CASSLEGGAYEQYF
TRBD2	TRBJ2-3	NA	TRBV7-2	TGTGCCAGCAGTGTAGATAGCGGGAGGGCGATAGATACGCAGTATTTT	CASSVDSGRAIDTQYF
NA	TRBJ1-5	NA	TRBV15	TGTGCCACCAGCCGCGAGGGGAATCAGCCCCAGCATTTT	CATSREGNQPQHF
TRBD1	TRBJ1-6	NA	TRBV5-6	TGTGCCAGCAGCTTGGAGGACAGGGAAAATTCACCCCTCCACTTT	CASSLEDRENSPLHF
TRBD2	TRBJ2-7	NA	TRBV9	TGTGCCAGCAGCGTAGCGGGAGGCGACTACGAGCAGTACTTC	CASSVAGGDYEQYF
NA	TRBJ1-5	NA	TRBV30	TGTGCCTGGAGACAGGATTCTGCTCAGCCCCAGCATTTT	CAWRQDSAQPQHF
NA	TRBJ1-5	NA	TRBV5-4	TGTGCCAGCAGCTTGCCCGGGCCCAATCAGCCCCAGCATTTT	CASSLPGPNQPQHF
TRBD1	TRBJ1-5	NA	TRBV28	TGTGCCAGCAGTCACCGACAGGGGGCCGGGCCCCAGCATTTT	CASSHRQGAGPQHF
NA	TRBJ2-7	NA	TRBV7-2	TGTGCCAGCAGCTTAGTTCCGGGGTGGTACGAGCAGTACTTC	CASSLVPGWYEQYF
TRBD1	TRBJ2-1	NA	TRBV28	TGTGCCAGCAGCGACAGGGTTTTTTTCGAGCAGTTCTTC	CASSDRVFFEQFF
NA	TRBJ2-5	NA	TRBV5-1	TGCGCCAGCAGCTTTCGTCCCGGGATACGTTACCAAGAGACCCAGTACTTC	CASSFRPGIRYQETQYF
TRBD2	TRBJ2-1	NA	TRBV7-2	TGTGCCAGCAGCTTTAGCGGGAGGCCCTACAATGAGCAGTTCTTC	CASSFSGRPYNEQFF
TRBD1	TRBJ1-6	NA	TRBV11-2	TGTGCCAGCAGCATACAGGGGAATAATTCACCCCTCCACTTT	CASSIQGNNSPLHF
NA	TRBJ1-2	NA	TRBV19	TGTGCCAGTAGTTTCGGGAGGTCGGGCTACACCTTC	CASSFGRSGYTF
TRBD1	TRBJ2-3	NA	TRBV6-4	TGTGCCAGCAGTATAAATCCTGGGACAGGGTCAGATACGCAGTATTTT	CASSINPGTGSDTQYF
NA	TRBJ2-1	NA	TRBV6-5	TGTGCCAGCAAGAATCGACGCTCCTACAATGAGCAGTTCTTC	CASKNRRSYNEQFF
NA	TRBJ2-2	once	TRBV4-1	TGCGCCAGCAGCCAAGTCCCTCTTCTAGCGTCCGGGGAGCTGTTTTTT	CASSQVPLLASGELFF
NA	TRBJ2-7	NA	TRBV28	TGTGCCAGCTTGAGCCCGACAGCTGCTCCCGAGCAGTACTTC	CASLSPTAAPEQYF
NA	TRBJ1-3	NA	TRBV9	TGTGCCAGCAGCGCCGGCCAACCTGGAAACACCATATATTTT	CASSAGQPGNTIYF
TRBD1	TRBJ1-6	NA	TRBV6-5	TGTGCCAGCAGACGACAGGGATCAAATTCACCCCTCCACTTT	CASRRQGSNSPLHF
NA	TRBJ1-6	NA	TRBV13	TGTGCCAGCAGCTTCCCTGGTTCACCCCTCCACTTT	CASSFPGSPLHF
NA	TRBJ2-1	NA	TRBV12-5	TGTGCTAGTGGTTTGGACTCCTACAATGAGCAGTTCTTC	CASGLDSYNEQFF
NA	TRBJ1-6	few	TRBV7-7	TGTGCTAGCAGCCCTAGGGGGGGGGCTTGCTCCAGTTCACCCCTCCACTTT	CASSPRGGACSSSPLHF
NA	TRBJ2-1	NA	TRBV28	TGTGCCAGCAGCGCCACTACAGGGTTCGGGAATGAGCAGTTCTTC	CASSATTGFGNEQFF
NA	TRBJ2-1	once	TRBV12-2	TGTGCAAGTCGCTGTACCGGGACTAGCGGGAGTTTGAGTGAGCAGTTCTTC	CASRCTGTSGSLSEQFF
TRBD1	TRBJ2-1	NA	TRBV6-7	TGTGCCAGCAGTTACTCCAGGACAGGGGACCACAATGAGCAGTTCTTC	CASSYSRTGDHNEQFF
TRBD2	TRBJ2-7	NA	TRBV7-9	TGTGCCAGCAGCTTAATAACTAGCGGGTCCTACGAGCAGTACTTC	CASSLITSGSYEQYF
TRBD2	TRBJ2-1	NA	TRBV5-1	TGCGCCAGCAGCTTTAGTACGGGAGGCAATGAGCAGTTCTTC	CASSFSTGGNEQFF
NA	TRBJ2-7	NA	TRBV21-1	TGTGCCAGCAGCAAAGAAGGAGCAGGTCCCCACGAGCAGTACTTC	CASSKEGAGPHEQYF
NA	TRBJ1-3	NA	TRBV3-1/TRBV3-2	TGTGCCAGCAGCCATAAGACAGCCGGCTCTGGAAACACCATATATTTT	CASSHKTAGSGNTIYF
NA	TRBJ1-2	once	TRBV6-5	TGTGCCAGCAGTTACTCCCCCAGGGTGTATGGCTACACCTTC	CASSYSPRVYGYTF
NA	TRBJ1-4	NA	TRBV7-2	TGTGCCAGCAGCTTAGATTCCACAACTAATGAAAAACTGTTTTTT	CASSLDSTTNEKLFF
TRBD1	TRBJ2-1	NA	TRBV10-3	TGTGCCATCGAGGACAGGGGTCCGGGCAATGAGCAGTTCTTC	CAIEDRGPGNEQFF
NA	TRBJ2-1	NA	TRBV4-1	TGCGCCAGCAGCCAGATAGCTGCGAGCTCCTACAATGAGCAGTTCTTC	CASSQIAASSYNEQFF
NA	TRBJ2-7	NA	TRBV28	TGTGCCAGCAGTCCGTTTGTTCAGACGTCCGAGCAGTACTTC	CASSPFVQTSEQYF